The source of this T cell receptor (beta chain) is a study of identifying expanded T cells in peripheral blood. V shed 4 bases and J 8 bases; nucleotides not matched to a gene: 12. The CDR3 has 15 amino acids. The germline CDR1 and CDR2 sequences are MGHRA and YSYEKL. No infections or other immune events were documented during collection. Generated by immunoSEQ multiplex PCR, the TCRdb table keeps only in-frame clones and is missing some. The sample consists of 100,000 or so clones, about 87% of them appearing once. The chain is built from TRBV4-1 and TRBJ1-2; 8 bases align to TRBD1. This sequence originates from a person aged 18-69 years in good health. Sequencing was done on a sample of blood. The CDR3 bases are TGCGCCAGCAGCCTAGAAAACGGACAGGGTAAAGGCTACACCTTC. Its translation is CASSLENGQGKGYTF.